These 23 T cell receptor beta chains were all obtained from the same sample, sequenced in a study of T cell repertoires in cytomegalovirus infection. Each CDR3 protein is one row after TCRdb ran MiXCR on the reads. Here the sample spans approximately 910,000 distinct CDR3 sequences, approximately 33% being singletons. No antigen has been assigned to these receptors. The starting material was cultured CD8+ T cells from PBMCs, obtained from culture after CMV antigen stimulation. The source of these receptors is a human donor in good health (CMV status not recorded). Some clones in this sample may be carry-over from other donors' samples.

The sample holds many counts of this clonotype. The gene calls are TRBV28 and TRBJ1-1; no clear D. This CDR3 comprises 11 residues. V was clipped by 4 bases and J by 6 bases, with 6 bases between them. CDR1 and CDR2 from the germline V gene are MDHEN and SYDVKM. The CDR3 sequence: CASSYRAEAFF. The CDR3 nucleotides are TGTGCCAGCAGTTACCGCGCTGAAGCTTTCTTT.

The chain has TRBV7-6 and TRBJ1-6; possible D gene TRBD1, 6 bases. V gave up 5 bases and J gave up 0 bases, with 14 bases separating them. CDR3 length: 17 amino acids. Germline values: CDR1 SGHVS, CDR2 FNYEAQ. The CDR3 DNA is TGTGCCAGCAGCCCCACGGGGGCGAGCTCCTATAATTCACCCCTCCACTTT. Translation gives CASSPTGASSYNSPLHF.

Of note for this clonotype: One junction end does not reproduce the germline sequence, and a read error may be involved. The chain couples TRBV6-8 to TRBJ2-3, with TRBD2 matching 8 bases. This CDR3 is 14 amino acids long. Germline V gene data show CDR1 as MNHGY and CDR2 as SAAAGT. The DNA for the CDR3 is TGTGTCAGCACCGCGGGGGGCCGCACAGATACGCAGTATTTT. This encodes CVSTAGGRTDTQYF.

This clonotype was detected many times. The J gene is TRBJ1-5, the V gene TRBV7-2; a weak D match, TRBD1 (5 bases). Trimming stripped 1 base from V and 7 bases from J, with 11 bases between. The CDR3 is made up of 14 amino acids. Germline V gene lookup returns CDR1 SGHTA and CDR2 FQGNSA. In DNA form, the CDR3 reads TGTGCCAGCAGCTTAGATGGGGCCTGGCAGCCCCAGCATTTT. It yields the protein CASSLDGAWQPQHF.

This sequence joins TRBV19 and TRBJ1-1; D is undetermined. The CDR3 is made up of 14 amino acids. The germline gives CDR1 LNHDA, CDR2 SQIVND (reference sequence). Deletions cut 2 bases from V and 8 bases from J, with 15 bases between. CDR3 nucleotides: TGTGCCAGTAGTATAAATTTGGCGGCCCCAGAAGCTTTCTTT. It translates to CASSINLAAPEAFF.

This clonotype was found a few times. This chain uses TRBV20-1 with TRBJ2-7; the D is unclear. V was pared by 1 base and J by 3 bases, with 10 bases between. The CDR3 totals 13 residues. The germline gives CDR1 DFQATT, CDR2 SNEGSKA (reference sequence). The DNA of the CDR3 is TGCAGTGCTAGAGTACGAGGCATCTACGAGCAGTACTTC. This translates into CSARVRGIYEQYF.

This clonotype was seen a few times. The gene calls are TRBV28 and TRBJ1-5; D gene uncertain. The germline V and J ends were trimmed by 7 bases and 0 bases, with 13 bases remaining between them. The CDR3 sequence is 15 residues long. CDR1 and CDR2 (germline): MDHEN, SYDVKM. DNA for the CDR3: TGTGCCAGCACCAGCCGGGAATATAGCAATCAGCCCCAGCATTTT. Its translation is CASTSREYSNQPQHF. Full variable domain (rest looked up from reference TRBV28 and TRBJ1-5): DVKVTQSSRYLVKRTGEKVFLECVQDMDHENMFWYRQDPGLGLRLIYFSYDVKMKEKGDIPEGYSVSREKKERFSLILESASTNQTSMYLCASTSREYSNQPQHFGDGTRLSIL.

This clonotype was seen more than once but under ten times. This chain uses TRBV6-5 with TRBJ2-2; the D gene is possibly TRBD2 (5 bases). V lost 2 bases to trimming and J lost 0 bases, with 13 bases between them. The CDR3 loop spans 17 amino acids. Germline V CDR1 and CDR2: MNHEY, SVGAGI. CDR3 sequence (DNA): TGTGCCAGCAGTTACGGTGGGAGTTCGACGAACACCGGGGAGCTGTTTTTT. Translation gives CASSYGGSSTNTGELFF.

The chain recombines TRBV27 with TRBJ1-5; D may be TRBD1 (5 bases). Germline assignment: CDR1 MNHEY and CDR2 SMNVEV (reference sequence). This CDR3 contains 15 residues. V lost 6 bases and J 5 bases, leaving 17 bases between the germline ends. For the CDR3, the DNA is TGTGCCAGCAGACCTATTGACAGTTGGGATCAGCCCCAGCATTTT. Its translation is CASRPIDSWDQPQHF.

This clonotype was seen only a few times. The chain is built from TRBV7-9 and TRBJ2-5; 9 bases match TRBD2. This CDR3 contains 15 residues. Germline CDR1 and CDR2: SEHNR and FQNEAQ (reference sequence). V trimming: 5 bases; J trimming: 4 bases; junction bases outside the gene matches: 8. The chain's CDR3 is CASSRTAGGPETQYF. The DNA for the CDR3 is TGTGCCAGCAGCCGTACCGCGGGGGGGCCAGAGACCCAGTACTTC.

The gene calls are TRBV11-2 and TRBJ2-6; TRBD1 aligns across 7 bases. J lost 4 bases, V lost 5 bases, and 8 bases had no gene match. In germline, CDR1 is SGHAT, CDR2 FQNNGV. This CDR3 is 16 amino acids long. The CDR3 loop reads CASSPSTGTGANVLTF. In DNA, the CDR3 is TGTGCCAGCAGCCCCTCGACAGGGACCGGGGCCAACGTCCTGACTTTC.

The V and J genes are TRBV7-8 and TRBJ1-4; maybe TRBD1 (5 bases). Germline CDR1 and CDR2: SGHVS and FQNEAQ. V dropped 1 base and J dropped 5 bases, with 14 bases sitting between them. This CDR3 contains 16 residues. The CDR3 region is CASSLGVQVGNEKLFF. CDR3 in DNA: TGTGCCAGCAGCTTAGGGGTACAGGTGGGGAATGAAAAACTGTTTTTT.

This clonotype was detected a few times. This chain joins TRBV12-3 or TRBV12-4 and TRBJ2-5, with D perhaps matching TRBD1 (5 bases). V was cut by 3 bases and J by 2 bases, with 13 bases left in between. The CDR3 is made up of 15 amino acids. CDR3 loop: CASSFYTGVQETQYF. CDR3 sequence (DNA): TGTGCCAGCAGTTTTTATACAGGAGTACAAGAGACCCAGTACTTC.

Only a few counts were recorded for this clonotype. The V gene is TRBV11-2, the J gene TRBJ2-3; the match to TRBD2 covers 13 bases. Germline V lookup: CDR1 SGHAT, CDR2 FQNNGV. After removal of 4 bases from V and 0 bases from J, the junction contained 13 bases not matched to a gene. The CDR3 sequence is 20 residues long. The CDR3 here is CASSSSTGLAGVVSTDTQYF. In DNA form, the CDR3 reads TGTGCCAGCAGCTCATCTACCGGACTAGCGGGGGTTGTTAGCACAGATACGCAGTATTTT. Looking up the rest from reference TRBV11-2 and TRBJ2-3 gives the full variable domain: EAGVAQSPRYKIIEKRQSVAFWCNPISGHATLYWYQQILGQGPKLLIQFQNNGVVDDSQLPKDRFSAERLKGVDSTLKIQPAKLEDSAVYLCASSSSTGLAGVVSTDTQYFGPGTRLTVL.

V gene TRBV27 combines with J gene TRBJ2-5, with D perhaps matching TRBD1 (5 bases). This CDR3 is built from 14 residues. Germline V gene lookup returns CDR1 MNHEY and CDR2 SMNVEV (reference sequence). V was shortened by 1 base and J by 5 bases, with 11 bases between the two germline ends. CDR3 protein: CASSLWQGGETQYF. For the CDR3, the DNA is TGTGCCAGCAGTTTATGGCAGGGTGGGGAGACCCAGTACTTC.

The chain links TRBV2 to TRBJ2-4; 7 bases fit TRBD1. The CDR3 spans 16 residues. CDR1 and CDR2 from the germline V gene are SNHLY and FYNNEI. V shed 6 bases, J shed 0 bases, and the junction held 8 bases outside the gene matches. The chain's CDR3 is CASRPRQGLAKNIQYF. DNA of the CDR3: TGTGCCAGCAGACCGCGACAGGGCCTAGCCAAAAACATTCAGTACTTC.

Many counts were recorded for this clonotype. V usage is TRBV7-6 and J usage is TRBJ2-1; D is uncertain. The CDR3 loop spans 16 amino acids. Between the trimmed V and J ends, which lost 4 bases and 6 bases, there was a span of 19 bases. The germline V gene has CDR1 SGHVS and CDR2 FNYEAQ. CDR3 sequence reads: CASSSSFGQPINEQFF. As DNA, the CDR3 is TGTGCCAGCAGCTCAAGCTTCGGCCAGCCGATCAATGAGCAGTTCTTC.

This rearrangement joins TRBV5-8 to TRBJ2-4, with D unresolved. V was cut by 3 bases and J by 1 base, with 5 bases left in between. This CDR3 region has 13 residues. Germline V lookup: CDR1 SGHTS, CDR2 YDEGEE. CDR3 in DNA: TGTGCCAGCAGCTGGCGGGCCAAAAACATTCAGTACTTC. This encodes CASSWRAKNIQYF.

This clonotype was detected many times. V gene TRBV7-2 combines with J gene TRBJ1-6; perhaps TRBD1 as D (6 bases). The length of the CDR3 is 16 residues. Germline-derived CDR1 and CDR2 are SGHTA and FQGNSA. V lost 5 bases and J 14 bases, leaving 25 bases between the germline ends. CDR3 coding DNA: TGTGCCAGCAGCCCCGGGGGGGGGCCGCAGGAATTCACCCTCCACTTT. Translation gives CASSPGGGPQEFTLHF.

This clonotype came up many times. The chain couples TRBV20-1 to TRBJ1-6, with 7 bases identical to TRBD1. CDR1 and CDR2 from the germline V gene are DFQATT and SNEGSKA (reference sequence). The CDR3 is 16 amino acids. V gave up 1 base and J gave up 9 bases; unmatched junction bases: 12. The CDR3 bases are TGCAGTGCTAGAGCAAGACAGGGACTGGCGGCTTCACCCCTCCACTTT. It yields the protein CSARARQGLAASPLHF.

The chain has TRBV11-3 and TRBJ2-5; tentative D call: TRBD1 (5 bases). The V and J ends lost 7 bases and 1 base respectively, with 22 bases between them. The CDR3 extends over 17 amino acids. Germline CDR1 and CDR2: SGHNT and YENEEA. The DNA for the CDR3 is TGTGCCAGCAACCTGATTCCCTTCACAGGTCTCCAAGAGACCCAGTACTTC. Protein sequence: CASNLIPFTGLQETQYF. The variable domain in full, with the rest retrieved from reference TRBV11-3 and TRBJ2-5, is EAGVVQSPRYKIIEKKQPVAFWCNPISGHNTLYWYLQNLGQGPELLIRYENEEAVDDSQLPKDRFSAERLKGVDSTLKIQPAELGDSAVYLCASNLIPFTGLQETQYFGPGTRLLVL.

The chain recombines TRBV6-1 with TRBJ2-7; TRBD2 agrees at 7 bases. Germline CDR1 and CDR2: MNHNS and SASEGT. V lost 1 base to trimming and J lost 1 base; unmatched junction nucleotides: 10. The CDR3 covers 17 residues. The CDR3 DNA reads as TGTGCCAGCAGTGAAGTCTGGGGGGGGTCAGGGTCCTACGAGCAGTACTTC. Translated, it gives CASSEVWGGSGSYEQYF.

In its sample, this clonotype was seen many times. V gene TRBV7-6 combines with J gene TRBJ2-1; TRBD1 matches 7 bases. The V and J ends lost 5 bases and 5 bases, in that order; junction bases with no gene match: 12. CDR3 size: 16 residues. Germline-derived CDR1 and CDR2 are SGHVS and FNYEAQ. The CDR3 loop is CASSPTRQGPNNEQFF. The CDR3 coding sequence is TGTGCCAGCAGCCCCACCCGACAGGGTCCAAACAATGAGCAGTTCTTC.